This paragraph covers one TCR beta chain sequence. This entry belongs to a study of blood T cell repertoires in COVID-19. Whole-study context: Samples of COVID-19 (acute and convalescent) were obtained from the United States, Italy and Spain. PBMCs, B-cell-depleted T cells, or T cells were the source of the cDNA or gDNA that made up the material.

Source study methods: Researchers report that nucleated cell counts were estimated from reference gene primer amplification. Sequencing used immunoSEQ multiplex PCR; TCRdb keeps in-frame clones, though not all of them. The V and J calls and clone size are taken from that table; D and trimming were inferred from the DNA. The repertoire includes approximately 170,000 clones, 88% of them detected once, and more than 25% sits in the top ten. J was trimmed by 3 bases and V by 5 bases; bases with no gene match: 5. Germline assignment: CDR1 MGHDK and CDR2 SYGVNS. This CDR3 is 14 amino acids long. This chain connects TRBV25-1 to TRBJ2-3; 7 nucleotides agree with TRBD2. Sequencing was performed on peripheral blood. The TCR was taken from a man in his sixties with acute or convalescent COVID-19. CDR3 residues: CASSPRTSTDTQYF. CDR3 bases: TGTGCCAGCAGTCCCCGGACTAGTACAGATACGCAGTATTTT.